The next 19 T cell receptor beta chains were all read from a single sample in a study of blood T cell repertoires in COVID-19. The protocol was immunoSEQ multiplex PCR, while the TCRdb copy is restricted to in-frame clones and leaves out a portion. The sample consists of roughly 84,000 clones, approximately 78% of them appearing once. The specimen sequenced was peripheral blood. These receptors all stem from an elderly woman with acute or convalescent COVID-19.

This CDR3 reads CSVNGYTF. Here the CDR3 DNA reads TGCAGTGTAAATGGCTACACCTTC. The chain uses TRBV20-1 and TRBJ1-2; no clear D. Trimming removed 7 bases from V and 6 bases from J, with 3 bases in between. Germline values: CDR1 DFQATT, CDR2 SNEGSKA (reference sequence). This CDR3 contains 8 residues.

The chain uses TRBV9 and TRBJ1-5; TRBD1 might be the D (6 bases). Deletions cut 4 bases from V and 10 bases from J, with 15 bases between. This CDR3 has 13 amino acids. CDR1 SGDLS and CDR2 YYNGEE come from the germline V gene. The CDR3 loop reads CASSQGTIGPQHF. The CDR3 region has the DNA TGTGCCAGCAGCCAGGGGACGATCGGACCCCAGCATTTT.

V gene TRBV4-3 combines with J gene TRBJ2-7, with D possibly matching TRBD1 (6 bases). This CDR3 is built from 15 residues. With 3 bases removed from V and 4 bases from J, the gap between germline ends came to 16 bases. Germline V CDR1 and CDR2: LGHNA, YSLEER. CDR3 in amino acids: CASSQTGTPPYEQYF. In nucleotides, the CDR3 is TGCGCCAGCAGCCAGACCGGGACACCCCCTTACGAGCAGTACTTC.

This clone was seen a single time. The chain uses TRBV30 and TRBJ1-2; D gene unclear. The CDR3 sequence is 12 residues long. Per germline, CDR1 GTSNPN and CDR2 SVGIG (reference sequence). V was clipped by 7 bases and J by 1 base, with 10 bases between them. CDR3 in DNA: TGTGCCTCGACGGGTGGTAACTATGGCTACACCTTC. Translation: CASTGGNYGYTF.

This clone was recorded once. The chain is built from TRBV30 and TRBJ1-2; 8 positions match TRBD1. Germline V gene sequence: CDR1 GTSNPN, CDR2 SVGIG (reference sequence). The CDR3 sequence is 14 residues long. V lost 2 bases and J lost 4; bases outside the gene matches: 6. CDR3 DNA: TGTGCCTGGAGTCTCACAGGGGGTTCCTATGGCTACACCTTC. Its translation is CAWSLTGGSYGYTF.

This chain links TRBV15 with TRBJ1-1; 7 bases are shared with TRBD1. Trimming removed 1 base from V and 0 bases from J; junction bases left unmatched: 2. The CDR3 consists of 15 residues. The germline CDR1 and CDR2 sequences are LNHNV and YYDKDF (reference sequence). The CDR3: CATSRGTGMNTEAFF. CDR3 nucleotide sequence: TGTGCCACCAGCAGAGGGACAGGCATGAACACTGAAGCTTTCTTT.

The V gene is TRBV2, the J gene TRBJ1-4, with D possibly TRBD1 on 5 matching bases. The CDR3 consists of 15 residues. Germline values: CDR1 SNHLY, CDR2 FYNNEI. V lost 7 bases, J lost 8 bases, and 20 bases lay in between. CDR3 in DNA: TGTGCCAGCACAATGACACAGGTCCTGGGAGAAAAACTGTTTTTT. Its translation is CASTMTQVLGEKLFF.

The V call is TRBV4-2, the J call TRBJ2-3; 11 bases align to TRBD2. This CDR3 has 16 residues. The V gene end was trimmed by 1 base and the J gene end by 5 bases; junction bases not matched to a gene: 5. CDR1 is LGHNA, CDR2 YNFKEQ, per germline. CDR3 sequence reads: CASSQAATSGEDTQYF. The CDR3, as DNA: TGTGCCAGCAGCCAAGCAGCGACTAGCGGGGAAGATACGCAGTATTTT.

The chain links TRBV2 to TRBJ1-6; no firm D call. Germline lookup yields CDR1 SNHLY and CDR2 FYNNEI. The CDR3 extends over 15 amino acids. V dropped 3 bases and J dropped 0 bases, with 6 bases sitting between them. The CDR3 DNA is TGTGCCAGCAGTGATCGGGGCTCCTATAATTCACCCCTCCACTTT. It yields the protein CASSDRGSYNSPLHF. Based on the CDR3 plus reference TRBV2 and TRBJ1-6, the full variable domain is EPEVTQTPSHQVTQMGQEVILRCVPISNHLYFYWYRQILGQKVEFLVSFYNNEISEKSEIFDDQFSVERPDGSNFTLKIRSTKLEDSAMYFCASSDRGSYNSPLHFGNGTRLTVT.

The rearrangement joins TRBV28 to TRBJ2-3; 8 nucleotides line up with TRBD1. CDR1 and CDR2 from the germline V gene are MDHEN and SYDVKM. Losses at the gene ends were 5 bases for V and 6 bases for J; bases not matched to a gene: 13. The CDR3 is made up of 16 amino acids. The DNA for the CDR3 is TGTGCCAGCAGTCCTCAGACAGGGGAGATAGGGGATACGCAGTATTTT. This codes for CASSPQTGEIGDTQYF.

The chain links TRBV5-6 to TRBJ1-5; D gene unclear. Trimming pared 0 bases from V and 4 bases from J, leaving 14 bases between. Germline lookup yields CDR1 SGHDT and CDR2 YYEEEE. This CDR3 has 16 amino acids. The CDR3 loop reads CASSLGDGNSNQPQHF. The CDR3 DNA is TGTGCCAGCAGCTTGGGTGACGGGAATTCGAATCAGCCCCAGCATTTT.

This clone was seen once. CDR3 DNA: TGTGCCAGCAGTGCCAGGGACAACTCCTACGAGCAGTACTTC. Translation gives CASSARDNSYEQYF. J is TRBJ2-7 and V is TRBV2, with TRBD1 as a possible D gene (6 bases). The germline V gene has CDR1 SNHLY and CDR2 FYNNEI. Trimming stripped 4 bases from V and 0 bases from J, with 10 bases between. The CDR3 is 14 residues long.

The chain joins TRBV28 to TRBJ2-7; TRBD2 agrees at 8 bases. Trimming removed 5 bases from V and 2 bases from J; junction bases left unmatched: 11. The CDR3 contains 16 residues. Germline assignment: CDR1 MDHEN and CDR2 SYDVKM. CDR3 region: CASSPSSGGDPYEQYF. The CDR3 DNA follows: TGTGCCAGCAGTCCCTCTTCGGGGGGGGACCCCTACGAGCAGTACTTC.

CDR3 region: CASSSEGRNYGYTF. The CDR3 bases are TGTGCCAGCAGTTCCGAGGGAAGAAACTATGGCTACACCTTC. The V and J genes are TRBV6-6 and TRBJ1-2; unclear D gene. This CDR3 comprises 14 residues. From germline, CDR1 is MNHNY and CDR2 SVGAGI (reference sequence). V gave up 4 bases and J gave up 2 bases, with 11 bases separating them.

This clone has just a few counts. The chain is built from TRBV5-4 and TRBJ2-7; 10 nucleotides agree with TRBD2. The CDR3 sequence is 13 residues long. Trimming took 5 bases from V and 8 from J; bases not matched to a gene: 7. Germline CDR1 reads SGHNT; CDR2 reads YYREEE (reference sequence). The CDR3 loop reads CASRPGGLAKQYF. The CDR3, as DNA: TGTGCCAGCAGGCCGGGGGGACTAGCGAAGCAGTACTTC.

The gene calls are TRBV9 and TRBJ2-7, with 8 bases aligning to TRBD1. Germline assignment: CDR1 SGDLS and CDR2 YYNGEE. The J segment lost 4 bases and the V segment lost 0 bases, leaving 6 bases of the junction unmatched. The CDR3 length is 15 residues. This CDR3 is CASSVEGTGRYEQYF. In DNA, the CDR3 is TGTGCCAGCAGCGTAGAAGGGACAGGTCGATACGAGCAGTACTTC.

V gene TRBV30 combines with J gene TRBJ1-1; tentatively, D is TRBD1 (6 bases). V was clipped by 3 bases and J by 0 bases, with 14 bases between them. The CDR3 is 15 amino acids. The V gene's germline CDR1 is GTSNPN and CDR2 SVGIG (reference sequence). CDR3 amino acids: CAWSPGGALNTEAFF. CDR3 bases: TGTGCCTGGAGCCCGGGGGGGGCCCTGAACACTGAAGCTTTCTTT.

The gene calls are TRBV7-9 and TRBJ2-6, with 7 bases matching TRBD1. V was pared by 3 bases and J by 0 bases, with 5 bases of the junction left unmatched. Germline CDR1 SEHNR, CDR2 FQNEAQ (reference sequence). The CDR3 is 17 residues long. Here the CDR3 DNA reads TGTGCCAGCAGCTTTCGACAGGGATCCTCTGGGGCCAACGTCCTGACTTTC. Translated: CASSFRQGSSGANVLTF.

The chain couples TRBV18 to TRBJ1-2, with D perhaps TRBD1 (5 bases). This CDR3 spans 13 amino acids. V shed 1 base and J shed 6 bases, with 9 bases lying between them. Germline CDR1 and CDR2: KGHSH and LQKENI. The DNA for the CDR3 is TGTGCCAGCTCACCACAAAGGGGCAATGGCTACACCTTC. It specifies CASSPQRGNGYTF. The full variable domain, its missing parts supplied by reference TRBV18 and TRBJ1-2, is NAGVMQNPRHLVRRRGQEARLRCSPMKGHSHVYWYRQLPEEGLKFMVYLQKENIIDESGMPKERFSAEFPKEGPSILRIQQVVRGDSAAYFCASSPQRGNGYTFGSGTRLTVV.